This TCR beta chain was obtained from a study of blood T cells in healthy people across ages. Together with a sample-barcoded 5' primer, a J-beta primer mix was included in a second PCR lasting roughly 6 to 12 cycles. Each CDR3 protein gets one entry after TCRdb re-called the 5' RACE reads with MiXCR. In the table there are more than 500,000 distinct CDR3 sequences, over 25% of which are singletons. The study's findings and limits: With donor CMV status unknown, expanded clonotype changes were possibly confounded.

From germline, CDR1 is DFQATT and CDR2 SNEGSKA (reference sequence). V lost 3 bases to trimming and J lost 0 bases, with 8 bases between them. This CDR3 region has 13 residues. The draw of peripheral blood yielded roughly 9.1 milliliters from each donor. On this clonotype itself: Its antigen remains unidentified.

These records were also assigned to another study, of T cells of mothers and their children.

This clonotype originated in a boy under 10 years old in good health. This chain connects TRBV20-1 to TRBJ1-1; possibly TRBD1 for D (6 bases). Material for sequencing was blood. The CDR3, as DNA: TGCAGTGCTAGGGACAGCGTGAACACTGAAGCTTTCTTT. As protein: CSARDSVNTEAFF.